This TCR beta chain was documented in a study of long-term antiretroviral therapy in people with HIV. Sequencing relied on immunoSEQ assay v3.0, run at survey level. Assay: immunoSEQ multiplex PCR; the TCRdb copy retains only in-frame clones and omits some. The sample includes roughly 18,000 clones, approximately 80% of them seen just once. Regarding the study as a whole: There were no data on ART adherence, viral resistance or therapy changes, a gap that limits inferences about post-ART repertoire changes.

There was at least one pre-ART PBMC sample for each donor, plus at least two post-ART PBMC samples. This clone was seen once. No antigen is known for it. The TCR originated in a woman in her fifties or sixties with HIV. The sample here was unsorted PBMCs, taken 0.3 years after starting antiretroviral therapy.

CDR3 in amino acids: CASKRDRGPIEAFF. CDR3 sequence (DNA): TGTGCCAGCAAGAGGGACAGGGGCCCCATTGAAGCTTTCTTT. J is TRBJ1-1 and V is TRBV2, with TRBD1 matching 10 bases. Looked up from germline, CDR1 is SNHLY and CDR2 is FYNNEI. V shed 7 bases and J 7 bases; nucleotides not matched to a gene: 9. The CDR3 runs to 14 residues.